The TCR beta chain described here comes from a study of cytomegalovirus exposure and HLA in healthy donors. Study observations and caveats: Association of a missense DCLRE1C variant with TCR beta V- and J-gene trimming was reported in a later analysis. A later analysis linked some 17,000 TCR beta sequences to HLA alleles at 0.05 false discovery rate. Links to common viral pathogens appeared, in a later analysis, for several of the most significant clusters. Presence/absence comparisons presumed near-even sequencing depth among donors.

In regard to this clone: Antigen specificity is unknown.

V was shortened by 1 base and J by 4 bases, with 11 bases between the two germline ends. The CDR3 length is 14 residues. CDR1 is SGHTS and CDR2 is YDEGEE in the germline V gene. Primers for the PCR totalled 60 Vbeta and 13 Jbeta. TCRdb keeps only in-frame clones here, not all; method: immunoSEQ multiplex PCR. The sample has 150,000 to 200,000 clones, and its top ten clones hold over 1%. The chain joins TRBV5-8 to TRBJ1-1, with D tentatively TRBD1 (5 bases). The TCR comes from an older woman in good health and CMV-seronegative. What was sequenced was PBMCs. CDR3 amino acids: CASSLQGRSTEAFF. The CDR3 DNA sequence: TGTGCCAGCAGCTTGCAGGGTAGAAGCACTGAAGCTTTCTTT.